This T cell receptor beta chain came from a study of control samples from healthy donors and cancer patients. Germline-derived CDR1 and CDR2 are SGHAT and FQDESV (reference sequence). V lost 1 base, J lost 1 base, and 8 bases lay in between. This CDR3 has 15 residues. Some clones are missing from TCRdb's copy, which holds only in-frame ones; the method was immunoSEQ multiplex PCR. The repertoire holds roughly 130,000 clones, with 80% to 95% as singletons. The clonotype was recovered from a man younger than 45 in good health. J is TRBJ2-1 and V is TRBV11-1; D gene uncertain. The sample taken for sequencing was blood. For the CDR3, the DNA is TGTGCCAGCAGCTTAGGACTTTCTTCCTACAATGAGCAGTTCTTC. It codes for CASSLGLSSYNEQFF.